The rows below give T cell receptor beta chains drawn from one sample of a study of blood T cell repertoires in COVID-19. The data were produced by immunoSEQ multiplex PCR, yet TCRdb's version contains in-frame clones alone and is incomplete. Of about 380,000 clones detected, roughly 86% appear once; the ten largest clones hold roughly 1.2%. Sequencing was performed on peripheral blood. These TCRs come from a human donor with acute or convalescent COVID-19. The donor label of this sample is uncertain. CDR3s include the opening cysteine and the closing phenylalanine or tryptophan.

j_gene	v_gene	CDR3aa
TRBJ2-1	TRBV6-5	CASSIRGAEQFF
TRBJ1-2	TRBV18	CASSPLGSGGYTF
TRBJ2-5	TRBV5-6	CASSARTGEETQYF
TRBJ2-7	TRBV28	CASSLVGATYEQYF
TRBJ2-2	TRBV5-1	CASSLLAGGFTGELFF
TRBJ2-1	TRBV21-1	CASMPGLAGADWEQFF
TRBJ1-3	TRBV27	CASSSGGTGGNTIYF
TRBJ1-1	TRBV29-1	CSVQGRSFGSSFYPEAFF
TRBJ2-3	TRBV19	CASNSAGGKSDTQYF
TRBJ2-3	TRBV19	CASSWAEGTDTQYF
TRBJ1-2	TRBV9	CASSVGLAGNLGYTF
TRBJ2-1	TRBV6-6	CASSIRTTSNEQFF
TRBJ2-2	TRBV4-2	CASSQDHNTGELFF
TRBJ2-7	TRBV5-1	CASSLGGGAPHEQYF
TRBJ1-4	TRBV6-5	CASSYGGALNEKLFF
TRBJ2-1	TRBV2	CASSAGQGFTGSQFF
TRBJ1-2	TRBV30	CAWNTGVGYTF
TRBJ1-2	TRBV19	CASRVAPPRGYGYTF
TRBJ1-1	TRBV18	CASSPRGQAGAEAFF
TRBJ1-1	TRBV27	CASRSGQGAGRTEAFF
TRBJ1-2	TRBV28	CASSLPQGNYGYTF
TRBJ1-2	TRBV2	CASRRDMPAGYTF
TRBJ1-2	TRBV27	CASSFSGTEYGYTF
TRBJ1-1	TRBV5-1	CASSLSRADTEAFF
TRBJ2-7	TRBV7-6	CASSFRAGEQYF
TRBJ1-1	TRBV5-5	CASSLDRSGEAFF
TRBJ1-6	TRBV30	CAWSVVTARYNSPLHF
TRBJ2-1	TRBV4-2	CASSQDRTSGRSYNEQFF
TRBJ1-2	TRBV18	CASSLSLDNGYTF
TRBJ2-1	TRBV3-1/TRBV3-2	CASTSGRLGNEQFF
TRBJ1-3	TRBV21-1	CASSARAGQGSGNTIYF
TRBJ2-7	TRBV2	CASSASRVEQYF
TRBJ2-3	TRBV20-1	CSASRRVPTGAYTDTQYF
TRBJ2-1	TRBV7-2	CASSLGLGLTYNEQFF
TRBJ2-1	TRBV27	CASSSFGTSGKFGRSYNEQFF